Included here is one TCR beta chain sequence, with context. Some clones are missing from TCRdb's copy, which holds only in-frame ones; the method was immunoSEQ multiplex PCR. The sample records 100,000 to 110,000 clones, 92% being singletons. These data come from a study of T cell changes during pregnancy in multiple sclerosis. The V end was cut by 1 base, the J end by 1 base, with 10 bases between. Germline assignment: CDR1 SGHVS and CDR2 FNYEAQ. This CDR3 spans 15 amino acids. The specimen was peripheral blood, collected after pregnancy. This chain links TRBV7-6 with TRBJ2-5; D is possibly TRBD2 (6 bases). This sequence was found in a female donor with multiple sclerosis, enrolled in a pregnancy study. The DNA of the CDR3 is TGTGCCAGCAGCTTAGTCGGGAGCCGCCAAGAGACCCAGTACTTC. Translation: CASSLVGSRQETQYF.